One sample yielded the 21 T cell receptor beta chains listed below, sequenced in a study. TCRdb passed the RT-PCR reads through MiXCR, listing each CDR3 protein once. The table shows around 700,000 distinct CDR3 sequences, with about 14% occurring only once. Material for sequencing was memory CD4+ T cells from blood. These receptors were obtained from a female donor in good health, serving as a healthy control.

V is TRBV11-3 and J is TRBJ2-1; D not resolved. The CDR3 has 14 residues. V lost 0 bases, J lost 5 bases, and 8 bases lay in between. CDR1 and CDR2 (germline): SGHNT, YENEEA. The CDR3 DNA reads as TGTGCCAGCAGCTTAGAGAACAGCCACAATGAGCAGTTCTTC. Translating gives CASSLENSHNEQFF.

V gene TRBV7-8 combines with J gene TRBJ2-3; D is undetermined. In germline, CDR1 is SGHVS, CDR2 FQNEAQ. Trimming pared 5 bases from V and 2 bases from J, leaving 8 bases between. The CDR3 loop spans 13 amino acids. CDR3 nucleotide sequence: TGTGCCAGCAGCATCCACTACACAGATACGCAGTATTTT. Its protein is CASSIHYTDTQYF.

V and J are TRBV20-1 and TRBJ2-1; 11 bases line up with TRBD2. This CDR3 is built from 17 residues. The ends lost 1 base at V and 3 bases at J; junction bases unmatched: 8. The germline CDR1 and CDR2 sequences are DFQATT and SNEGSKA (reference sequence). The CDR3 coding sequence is TGCAGTGCTAGAGTGGACACCACTAGCGGGAGCTACAATGAGCAGTTCTTC. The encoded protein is CSARVDTTSGSYNEQFF.

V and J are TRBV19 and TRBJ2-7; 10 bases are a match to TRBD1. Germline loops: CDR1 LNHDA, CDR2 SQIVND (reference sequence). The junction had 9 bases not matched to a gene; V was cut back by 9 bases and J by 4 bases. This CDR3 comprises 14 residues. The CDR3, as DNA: TGTGCCAGCGCGATAAGACAGGGGGCGTACGAGCAGTACTTC. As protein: CASAIRQGAYEQYF. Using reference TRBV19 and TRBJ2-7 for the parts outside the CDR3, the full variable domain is DGGITQSPKYLFRKEGQNVTLSCEQNLNHDAMYWYRQDPGQGLRLIYYSQIVNDFQKGDIAEGYSVSREKKESFPLTVTSAQKNPTAFYLCASAIRQGAYEQYFGPGTRLTVT.

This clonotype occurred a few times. The CDR3 sequence is CASSLRDRGSSKSPLHF. The CDR3 bases are TGTGCCAGCAGTCTCCGGGACAGGGGTTCAAGCAAATCACCCCTCCACTTT. The chain uses TRBV6-2 or TRBV6-3 and TRBJ1-6; the match to TRBD1 covers 10 bases. Germline CDR1 MNHEY, CDR2 SVGEGT. The CDR3 has 17 residues. V dropped 5 bases and J dropped 10; count of bases not matched to a gene: 14.

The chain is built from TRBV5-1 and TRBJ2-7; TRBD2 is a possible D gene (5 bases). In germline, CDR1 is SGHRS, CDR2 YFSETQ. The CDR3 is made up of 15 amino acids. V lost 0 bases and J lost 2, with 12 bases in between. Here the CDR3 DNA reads TGCGCCAGCAGCTTGGAGGAGGCAGGAACCTACGAGCAGTACTTC. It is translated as CASSLEEAGTYEQYF.

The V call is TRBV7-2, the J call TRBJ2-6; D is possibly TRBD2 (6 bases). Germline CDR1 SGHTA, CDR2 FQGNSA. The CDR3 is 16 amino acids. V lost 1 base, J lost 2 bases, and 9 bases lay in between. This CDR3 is CASSLVAGTGANVLTF. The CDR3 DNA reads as TGTGCCAGCAGCTTAGTGGCGGGAACTGGGGCCAACGTCCTGACTTTC.

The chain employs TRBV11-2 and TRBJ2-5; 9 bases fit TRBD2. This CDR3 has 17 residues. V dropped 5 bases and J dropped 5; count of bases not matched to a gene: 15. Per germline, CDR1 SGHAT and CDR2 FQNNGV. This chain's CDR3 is CASSPQSRSGSWETQYF. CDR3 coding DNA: TGTGCCAGCAGCCCCCAATCGCGTAGCGGGAGTTGGGAGACCCAGTACTTC.

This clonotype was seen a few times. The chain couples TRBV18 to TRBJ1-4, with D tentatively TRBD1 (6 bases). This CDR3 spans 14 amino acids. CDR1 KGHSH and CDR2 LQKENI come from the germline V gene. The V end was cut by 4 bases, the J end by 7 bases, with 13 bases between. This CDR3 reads CASSQQGFIEKLFF. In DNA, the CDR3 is TGTGCCAGCTCACAACAGGGCTTTATTGAAAAACTGTTTTTT.

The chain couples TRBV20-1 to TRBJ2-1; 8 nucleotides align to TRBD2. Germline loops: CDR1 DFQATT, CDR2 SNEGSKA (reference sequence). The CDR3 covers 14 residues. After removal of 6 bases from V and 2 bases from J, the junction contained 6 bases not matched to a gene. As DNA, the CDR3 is TGCAGTGCGAAGACGGGACTAGCCTACAATGAGCAGTTCTTC. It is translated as CSAKTGLAYNEQFF.

Written as DNA, the CDR3 is TGTGCCAGCAAAGAGAACACTGAAGCTTTCTTT. It is translated as CASKENTEAFF. V and J are TRBV6-2 or TRBV6-3 and TRBJ1-1; no firm D call. Germline values: CDR1 MNHEY, CDR2 SVGEGT. The V end was cut by 7 bases, the J end by 1 base, with 4 bases between. The CDR3 sequence is 11 residues long.

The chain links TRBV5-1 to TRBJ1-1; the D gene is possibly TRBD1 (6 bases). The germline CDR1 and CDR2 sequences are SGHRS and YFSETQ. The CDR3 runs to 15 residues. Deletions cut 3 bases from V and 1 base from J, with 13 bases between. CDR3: CASSWGGQPNTEAFF. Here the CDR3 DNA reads TGCGCCAGCAGCTGGGGCGGACAGCCGAACACTGAAGCTTTCTTT.

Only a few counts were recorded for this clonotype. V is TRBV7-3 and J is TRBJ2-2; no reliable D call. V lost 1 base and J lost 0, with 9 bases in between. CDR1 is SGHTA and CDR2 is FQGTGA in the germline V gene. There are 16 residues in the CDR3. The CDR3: CASSLSRIANTGELFF. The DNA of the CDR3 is TGTGCCAGCAGCTTAAGTCGCATCGCGAACACCGGGGAGCTGTTTTTT.

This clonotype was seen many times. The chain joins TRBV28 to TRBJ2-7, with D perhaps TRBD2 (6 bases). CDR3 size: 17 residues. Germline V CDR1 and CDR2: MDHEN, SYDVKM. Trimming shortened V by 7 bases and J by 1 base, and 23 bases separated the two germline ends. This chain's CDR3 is CASITGGYGSGSYEQYF. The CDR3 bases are TGTGCCAGCATCACAGGAGGCTACGGGAGTGGGTCCTACGAGCAGTACTTC.

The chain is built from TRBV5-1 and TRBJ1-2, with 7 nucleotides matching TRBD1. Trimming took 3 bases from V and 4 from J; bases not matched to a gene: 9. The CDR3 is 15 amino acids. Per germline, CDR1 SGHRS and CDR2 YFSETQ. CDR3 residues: CASSSGTAPSYGYTF. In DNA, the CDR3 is TGCGCCAGCAGCTCTGGGACAGCCCCTTCCTATGGCTACACCTTC.

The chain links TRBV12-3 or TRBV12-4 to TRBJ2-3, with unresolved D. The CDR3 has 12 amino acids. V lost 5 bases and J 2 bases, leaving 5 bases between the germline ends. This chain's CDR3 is CASSQYTDTQYF. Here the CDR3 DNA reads TGTGCCAGCAGTCAATACACAGATACGCAGTATTTT.

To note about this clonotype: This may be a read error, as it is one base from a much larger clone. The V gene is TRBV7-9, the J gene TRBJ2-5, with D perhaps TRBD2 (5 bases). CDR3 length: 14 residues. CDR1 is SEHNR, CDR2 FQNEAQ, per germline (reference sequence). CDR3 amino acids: CASSSRREQENQYF. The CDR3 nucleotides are TGTGCCAGCAGTTCTAGAAGGGAGCAAGAGAACCAGTACTTC.

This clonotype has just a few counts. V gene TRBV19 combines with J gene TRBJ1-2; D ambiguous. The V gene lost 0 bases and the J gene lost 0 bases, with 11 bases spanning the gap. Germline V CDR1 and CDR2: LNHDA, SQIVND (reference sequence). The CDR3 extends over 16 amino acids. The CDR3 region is CASSIDFSGANYGYTF. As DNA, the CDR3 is TGTGCCAGTAGTATAGATTTTTCCGGAGCTAACTATGGCTACACCTTC.

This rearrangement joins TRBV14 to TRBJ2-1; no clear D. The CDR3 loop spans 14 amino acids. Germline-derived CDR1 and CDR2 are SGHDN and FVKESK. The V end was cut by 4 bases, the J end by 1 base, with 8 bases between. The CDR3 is CASSPRLSYNEQFF. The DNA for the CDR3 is TGTGCCAGCAGCCCTCGACTGTCCTACAATGAGCAGTTCTTC.

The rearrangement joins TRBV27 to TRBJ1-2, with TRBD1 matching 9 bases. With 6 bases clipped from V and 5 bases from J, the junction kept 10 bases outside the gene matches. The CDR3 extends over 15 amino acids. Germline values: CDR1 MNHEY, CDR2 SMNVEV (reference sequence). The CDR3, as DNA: TGTGCCAGCAGACTATCCGGGACAGGGCTATATGGCTACACCTTC. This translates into CASRLSGTGLYGYTF.

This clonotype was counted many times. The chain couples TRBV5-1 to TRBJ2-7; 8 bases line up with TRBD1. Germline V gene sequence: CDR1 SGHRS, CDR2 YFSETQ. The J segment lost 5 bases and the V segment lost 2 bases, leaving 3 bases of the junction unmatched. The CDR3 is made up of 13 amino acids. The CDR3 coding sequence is TGCGCCAGCAGCTTTGGACAGGGAAACGAGCAGTACTTC. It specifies CASSFGQGNEQYF.